This TCR beta chain was captured in a study of radiation and T cells in renal cell carcinoma. Findings of the study overall: Pretreatment tumor biopsies were lacking, so baseline clonotypes are unknown.

This clone was seen only once. Antigen specificity is unknown. Time point in this sample: blood 4 weeks post-SBRT, at nephrectomy. The treatment here: 15 Gy SBRT to primary tumor, nephrectomy 4 weeks later. The patient's renal cell carcinoma had clear cell pathology. V lost 8 bases, J lost 3 bases, and 4 bases stayed unmatched. The CDR3 is 13 amino acids. Germline CDR1 and CDR2: WSHSY and SAAADI. Only in-frame clones appear in the TCRdb table, and some are missing; sequencing was by immunoSEQ multiplex PCR. This repertoire shows around 77,000 clones, less than 90% found once; its top ten account for more than 2%.

The chain combines TRBV10-2 with TRBJ1-2, with 9 bases that match TRBD1. The specimen was blood, collected from a patient whose treatment included radiotherapy and nephrectomy. This TCR was sampled from an older woman with renal cell carcinoma. The CDR3 nucleotides read TGCGCCAGCGGAGACAGGGGGGACTATGGCTACACCTTC. Residues: CASGDRGDYGYTF.